These 30 T cell receptor beta chains originate from one sample sequenced in a study of T cells in Graves' hyperthyroidism and ophthalmopathy. RNA transcripts served as the template for amplifying TCR beta CDR3 regions. RT-PCR in the first round (using the HTBI primer set) targeted the TCR CDR3. A single record per CDR3 protein comes from TCRdb applying MiXCR to the multiplex PCR reads. Among about 96,000 distinct CDR3 sequences, 51% were seen once, and the ten largest hold 27%. Sequenced: blood. These TCRs come from a woman in her thirties or forties with Graves' hyperthyroidism.

This chain connects TRBV24-1 to TRBJ2-3; the match to TRBD2 covers 9 bases. Germline CDR1 reads KGHDR; CDR2 reads SFDVKD. The CDR3 loop spans 17 amino acids. V trimming: 3 bases; J trimming: 4 bases; junction bases outside the gene matches: 10. CDR3 sequence: CATSDPRREGRADTQYF. The CDR3 coding sequence is TGTGCCACCAGTGATCCCCGGCGGGAGGGCCGGGCAGATACGCAGTATTTT.

This chain joins TRBV20-1 and TRBJ1-2; D unresolved. Trimming left V 6 bases short and J 12 bases short, with 8 bases between. Germline CDR1 and CDR2: DFQATT and SNEGSKA (reference sequence). This CDR3 is built from 8 residues. For the CDR3, the DNA is TGCAGTGCATACCGGGACACCTTC. It encodes CSAYRDTF.

Comment on this clonotype: The CDR3 end shows no conserved phenylalanine or tryptophan, and so a read error is likely. This chain joins TRBV4-1 and TRBJ2-7; tentatively, D is TRBD2 (5 bases). Germline CDR1 MGHRA, CDR2 YSYEKL. The CDR3 is made up of 14 amino acids. CDR3 sequence: CASRTGDGTYEQYS. In nucleotides, the CDR3 is TGTGCCAGCAGGACCGGGGATGGAACCTACGAGCAGTACTCC.

The chain uses TRBV7-2 and TRBJ1-2; the match to TRBD1 covers 8 bases. Germline trimming cut 5 bases from V and 8 bases from J; bases unmatched to any gene: 7. From germline, CDR1 is SGHTA and CDR2 FQGNSA. The CDR3 totals 13 residues. The CDR3, as DNA: TGTGCCAGCAGCAAGGACAGGGCTCAGGGCTACACCTTC. It translates to CASSKDRAQGYTF. Drawing the rest from reference TRBV7-2 and TRBJ1-2, the complete variable domain is GAGVSQSPSNKVTEKGKDVELRCDPISGHTALYWYRQSLGQGLEFLIYFQGNSAPDKSGLPSDRFSAERTGGSVSTLTIQRTQQEDSAVYLCASSKDRAQGYTFGSGTRLTVV.

The J gene is TRBJ2-2, the V gene TRBV11-3, with D hard to call. CDR1 and CDR2 from the germline V gene are SGHNT and YENEEA. The CDR3 is made up of 14 amino acids. V shed 0 bases and J shed 5 bases, with 7 bases lying between them. The CDR3: CASSLDSYTGELFF. In DNA, the CDR3 is TGTGCCAGCAGCTTAGATTCGTATACCGGGGAGCTGTTTTTT.

This clonotype has at least ten counts. The rearrangement joins TRBV9 to TRBJ2-7, with a weak D call TRBD1 (5 bases). The V end lost 0 bases, the J end lost 7 bases, and 11 bases lay between the germline ends. CDR1 is SGDLS, CDR2 YYNGEE, per germline. This CDR3 comprises 13 residues. CDR3 DNA: TGTGCCAGCAGCGTAGAGGGGTGGGGTGAGCAGTACTTC. Amino acid sequence: CASSVEGWGEQYF.

The chain joins TRBV7-9 to TRBJ1-1; 9 bases fit TRBD1. J gave up 6 bases and V 1 base, and 6 bases lay outside the gene matches. The CDR3 consists of 15 residues. Germline loops: CDR1 SEHNR, CDR2 FQNEAQ (reference sequence). CDR3 sequence (DNA): TGTGCCAGCAGCTTAGGGGACAGGGTTTCAGCTGAAGCTTTCTTT. Translated: CASSLGDRVSAEAFF.

The rearrangement uses TRBV25-1 and TRBJ1-2, with 12 bases identical to TRBD1. CDR3 size: 18 residues. Per germline, CDR1 MGHDK and CDR2 SYGVNS. The J segment lost 3 bases and the V segment lost 4 bases, leaving 12 bases of the junction unmatched. The CDR3 spells CASSGQLGTGGADYGYTF. For the CDR3, the DNA is TGTGCCAGCAGTGGGCAACTTGGGACAGGGGGCGCCGACTATGGCTACACCTTC.

The chain joins TRBV7-2 to TRBJ1-2; D not resolved. There are 14 residues in the CDR3. Germline V gene lookup returns CDR1 SGHTA and CDR2 FQGNSA. V gave up 3 bases and J gave up 6 bases, with 14 bases separating them. As DNA, the CDR3 is TGTGCCAGCAGCTTGCATCAGGACTCCCATGGCTACACCTTC. This sequence encodes CASSLHQDSHGYTF.

This clonotype was seen once. V usage is TRBV29-1 and J usage is TRBJ1-1, with D perhaps matching TRBD1 (5 bases). Trimming pared 6 bases from V and 8 bases from J, leaving 13 bases between. The CDR3 has 11 residues. From germline, CDR1 is SQVTM and CDR2 ANQGSEA. CDR3 sequence (DNA): TGCAGCGTCGCTAGCGGGGGGGAAGCTTTCTTT. This sequence encodes CSVASGGEAFF.

This clonotype appeared a few times. V and J are TRBV29-1 and TRBJ2-7, with 8 bases identical to TRBD2. The CDR3 contains 12 residues. Germline-derived CDR1 and CDR2 are SQVTM and ANQGSEA. The CDR3 DNA reads TGCAGAGATAACGGGAGGGTGAACGAGCAGTACTTC. Translation: CRDNGRVNEQYF.

The V call is TRBV30, the J call TRBJ1-2, with no clear D. The CDR3 consists of 13 residues. Trimming pared 0 bases from V and 4 bases from J, leaving 9 bases between. Germline V lookup: CDR1 GTSNPN, CDR2 SVGIG (reference sequence). DNA for the CDR3: TGTGCCTGGAGTGTATTTGGGAGCTATGGCTACACCTTC. Amino acid sequence: CAWSVFGSYGYTF.

V and J are TRBV2 and TRBJ2-7, with 9 bases lining up with TRBD1. TRBJ2-5 matches the DNA end more closely, so the J call is doubtful. The CDR3 is 15 residues long. CDR1 and CDR2 from the germline V gene are SNHLY and FYNNEI. The CDR3 region has the DNA TGTGCCAGCAGCCTGGACAGGGGAGCGGTGGCGACCCAGTACTTC. This sequence encodes CASSLDRGAVATQYF.

This chain connects TRBV6-5 to TRBJ2-3, with a tentative D call TRBD2 (5 bases). CDR3 length: 17 residues. Germline CDR1 MNHEY, CDR2 SVGAGI. V lost 2 bases and J 0 bases, leaving 15 bases between the germline ends. The CDR3 here is CASSYRSGSLSTDTQYF. CDR3 sequence (DNA): TGTGCCAGCAGTTACCGGTCGGGGAGCTTGAGCACAGATACGCAGTATTTT.

Details on this clonotype: This may be a read error: a much more frequent sequence differs by one nucleotide. The rearrangement joins TRBV29-1 to TRBJ2-3; 7 bases match TRBD1. The CDR3 sequence is 14 residues long. Trimming took 4 bases from V and 1 from J; bases not matched to a gene: 5. Germline values: CDR1 SQVTM, CDR2 ANQGSEA. Here the CDR3 reads CSVAYRGGTDTQYF. For the CDR3, the DNA is TGCAGCGTTGCTTACAGGGGAGGCACAGATACGCAGTATTTT.

The chain employs TRBV20-1 and TRBJ2-3, with 9 bases aligning to TRBD2. CDR3 size: 12 residues. Per germline, CDR1 DFQATT and CDR2 SNEGSKA (reference sequence). V trimming: 4 bases; J trimming: 6 bases; junction bases outside the gene matches: 2. The CDR3 here is CSATLAGDTQYF. The CDR3 nucleotides read TGCAGTGCTACTCTAGCGGGGGATACGCAGTATTTT.

The sample holds one count of this clonotype. The chain couples TRBV25-1 to TRBJ1-5, with TRBD1 as a possible D gene (6 bases). The V end lost 4 bases, the J end lost 5 bases, and 15 bases lay between the germline ends. Germline CDR1 reads MGHDK; CDR2 reads SYGVNS. The CDR3 is 15 residues long. The CDR3 spells CASSARGDTYQPQHF. DNA of the CDR3: TGTGCCAGCAGTGCTAGAGGGGACACATATCAGCCCCAGCATTTT.

V gene TRBV19 combines with J gene TRBJ1-3, with 8 bases that match TRBD1. The ends lost 5 bases at V and 6 bases at J; junction bases unmatched: 12. Per the germline V gene, CDR1 is LNHDA and CDR2 is SQIVND (reference sequence). There are 16 residues in the CDR3. This CDR3 is CASSYQGATGLNTIYF. In nucleotides, the CDR3 is TGTGCCAGTAGTTATCAGGGGGCGACTGGCTTAAACACCATATATTTT.

J is TRBJ1-3 and V is TRBV7-3; no firm D call. Trimming removed 5 bases from V and 2 bases from J, with 7 bases in between. CDR3 size: 13 residues. The germline V gene encodes CDR1 SGHTA and CDR2 FQGTGA. For the CDR3, the DNA is TGTGCCAGCAGCGTAGGGACTGGAAACACCATATATTTT. It codes for CASSVGTGNTIYF.

In regard to this clonotype: A much larger clone sits a single nucleotide away, making a read error possible. The rearrangement joins TRBV2 to TRBJ2-3; perhaps TRBD2 as D (5 bases). Germline assignment: CDR1 SNHLY and CDR2 FYNNEI. V gave up 4 bases and J gave up 3 bases, with 14 bases separating them. The CDR3 spans 15 residues. The CDR3 spells CASSAEEVRTDTQYF. CDR3 in DNA: TGTGCCAGCAGTGCAGAGGAGGTGAGGACAGATACGCAGTATTTT.

The chain joins TRBV5-1 to TRBJ2-3, with TRBD2 matching over 8 bases. Per germline, CDR1 SGHRS and CDR2 YFSETQ. The trim removed 5 bases at V and 5 bases at J, leaving 10 bases unmatched. The CDR3 loop spans 15 amino acids. Here the CDR3 reads CASRRTSGTLDTQYF. CDR3 in DNA: TGCGCCAGCAGAAGAACTAGCGGTACATTAGATACGCAGTATTTT.

The chain employs TRBV6-1 and TRBJ2-1; tentatively, D is TRBD1 (6 bases). This CDR3 region has 14 residues. The V gene lost 9 bases and the J gene lost 4 bases, with 16 bases spanning the gap. Germline values: CDR1 MNHNS, CDR2 SASEGT. The CDR3 loop reads CASRGRGSYNEQFF. CDR3 in DNA: TGTGCCAGTCGGGGCAGGGGAAGTTACAATGAGCAGTTCTTC.

This clonotype was picked up many times. This chain joins TRBV12-3 or TRBV12-4 and TRBJ1-4, with D possibly being TRBD1 (6 bases). CDR3 length: 13 residues. With 3 bases removed from V and 8 bases from J, the gap between germline ends came to 10 bases. In DNA, the CDR3 is TGTGCCAGCAGTTTGGCAGGGACAGAAAAACTGTTTTTT. Amino acid sequence: CASSLAGTEKLFF.

The chain couples TRBV29-1 to TRBJ1-1; D gene ambiguous. There are 13 residues in the CDR3. The germline gives CDR1 SQVTM, CDR2 ANQGSEA. Trimming removed 6 bases at V and 2 bases at J, with 13 bases between. The CDR3 DNA reads as TGCAGCGTAGGAGTCGGAGCTAACACTGAAGCTTTCTTT. Its protein is CSVGVGANTEAFF.

This clonotype was observed at least ten times. CDR3 nucleotide sequence: TGCGCCAGCAGCCAAGATACTGGCAGTCTCTACGAGCAGTACTTC. As protein: CASSQDTGSLYEQYF. The rearrangement uses TRBV4-1 and TRBJ2-7; no clear D gene. V was pared by 0 bases and J by 3 bases, with 12 bases between. Germline values: CDR1 MGHRA, CDR2 YSYEKL. The CDR3 runs 15 residues.

There are a few counts of this clonotype. At one boundary the junction diverges from the germline segment, which might be a read error. The J gene is TRBJ2-6, the V gene TRBV29-1; no firm D call. Germline lookup yields CDR1 SQVTM and CDR2 ANQGSEA. CDR3 length equals 11 residues. The CDR3 here is CSVPAASTEAF. Here the CDR3 DNA reads TGCAGCGTCCCGGCCGCAAGCACTGAAGCTTTC. The variable domain in full, completed from reference TRBV29-1 and TRBJ2-6, reads SAVISQKPSRDICQRGTSLTIQCQVDSQVTMMFWYRQQPGQSLTLIATANQGSEATYESGFVIDKFPISRPNLTFSTLTVSNMSPEDSSIYLCSVPAASTEAFGAGSRLTVL.

The chain uses TRBV7-2 and TRBJ2-7, with TRBD1 matching 9 bases. CDR1 is SGHTA and CDR2 is FQGNSA in the germline V gene. J lost 4 bases, V lost 5 bases, and 9 bases had no gene match. CDR3 length: 15 amino acids. The CDR3 DNA reads as TGTGCCAGCAGCCGGACCGGGACAGGGTTGTACGAGCAGTACTTC. Protein sequence: CASSRTGTGLYEQYF.

The J gene is TRBJ2-7, the V gene TRBV11-2, with 8 bases fitting TRBD2. Trimming cost V 5 bases and J 2 bases; bases outside gene matches: 5. This CDR3 region has 14 residues. Germline assignment: CDR1 SGHAT and CDR2 FQNNGV. CDR3 sequence: CASSMTAGAYEQYF. The CDR3 DNA is TGTGCCAGCAGCATGACAGCGGGAGCCTACGAGCAGTACTTC.

In this sample, this clonotype turned up once. This chain uses TRBV5-1 with TRBJ1-2; D gene unclear. Germline CDR1 is SGHRS and CDR2 is YFSETQ. V gave up 0 bases and J gave up 8 bases, with 11 bases separating them. The length of the CDR3 is 13 residues. CDR3 in DNA: TGCGCCAGCAGCTTGGACGGCCCTGAGGGCTACACCTTC. Encoded protein: CASSLDGPEGYTF.

This clonotype was observed many times. This sequence joins TRBV12-3 or TRBV12-4 and TRBJ2-2; D perhaps matches TRBD2 (6 bases). The CDR3 runs 15 residues. Between the trimmed V and J ends, which lost 3 bases and 3 bases, there was a span of 11 bases. The CDR3 DNA reads TGTGCCAGCAGTTTCGATCGGGGGTACACCGGGGAGCTGTTTTTT. Translation gives CASSFDRGYTGELFF.